This T cell receptor beta chain was observed in a study of CD8 T cells in ankylosing spondylitis. Study-wide findings and caveats: A motif of 7 to 9 highly homologous TCR beta variants was seen as apparently characteristic of ankylosing spondylitis blood. The disease-linked clones had a CD8+ phenotype and low blood frequencies. Within matched ankylosing spondylitis synovial fluid, disease-linked clones were reportedly significantly enriched. Before this, some motif variants had been reported in reactive arthritis synovial fluid and blood.

To note about this clonotype: Its antigen is as yet unknown.

TCRdb reprocessed the 5' RACE reads with MiXCR, giving one entry per CDR3 protein. The table has about 540,000 distinct CDR3 sequences, more than 9.5% seen once; the top ten hold around 6.8%. Trimming took off 0 bases at V and 6 bases at J, with 15 bases between the two ends. The CDR3 sequence is 15 residues long. Germline V gives CDR1 DFQATT, CDR2 SNEGSKA (reference sequence). This chain links TRBV20-1 with TRBJ2-1; D remains unclear. Sequenced: blood, either unsorted or a sorted T cell fraction (not recorded which). This sequence originates from a male donor with ankylosing spondylitis. The CDR3 region is CSARDRLSLGNEQFF. CDR3 DNA sequence: TGCAGTGCTAGAGACAGACTTAGCCTCGGCAATGAGCAGTTCTTC.